A single sample is the source of the 3 T cell receptor beta chains below, sequenced in a study of T cells in Graves' hyperthyroidism and ophthalmopathy. Amplified TCR beta CDR3 regions came from RNA transcripts. During a first-round RT-PCR of the TCR CDR3, the HTBI primer set was used. From the multiplex PCR reads, TCRdb called clonotypes with MiXCR, one entry per CDR3 protein. The sample lists under 800,000 distinct CDR3 sequences, about 14% occurring once. The sequenced sample was blood. These receptors all come from a woman in her late teens or twenties with Graves' hyperthyroidism.

The chain joins TRBV6-9 to TRBJ2-7; possible D gene TRBD1, 6 bases. Germline-derived CDR1 and CDR2 are MNHGY and SVAAGI. The CDR3 is made up of 15 amino acids. V lost 4 bases, J lost 5 bases, and 18 bases lay in between. The CDR3 DNA follows: TGTGCCAGCAGTTTACAGACAGGTTCGTTTGACGAGCAGTACTTC. It translates to CASSLQTGSFDEQYF.

There are many counts of this clonotype. The chain has TRBV7-9 and TRBJ2-7; TRBD2 matches at 13 bases. The CDR3 is 17 amino acids. Germline V gives CDR1 SEHNR, CDR2 FQNEAQ (reference sequence). With V trimmed by 4 bases and J by 7 bases, 13 bases remained unmatched. This CDR3 reads CASSSNYPLAGGGEQYF. Here the CDR3 DNA reads TGTGCCAGCAGCTCCAATTACCCACTAGCGGGAGGGGGTGAGCAGTACTTC.

This clonotype was found many times. V usage is TRBV28 and J usage is TRBJ2-1, with 13 bases identical to TRBD2. The CDR3 consists of 16 residues. Per the germline V gene, CDR1 is MDHEN and CDR2 is SYDVKM. Trimming cost V 5 bases and J 8 bases; bases outside gene matches: 9. The CDR3 reads CASSPQGLAGLDEQFF. Here the CDR3 DNA reads TGTGCCAGCAGTCCTCAGGGACTAGCGGGATTGGATGAGCAGTTCTTC. The full variable domain, its missing parts supplied by reference TRBV28 and TRBJ2-1, is DVKVTQSSRYLVKRTGEKVFLECVQDMDHENMFWYRQDPGLGLRLIYFSYDVKMKEKGDIPEGYSVSREKKERFSLILESASTNQTSMYLCASSPQGLAGLDEQFFGPGTRLTVL.